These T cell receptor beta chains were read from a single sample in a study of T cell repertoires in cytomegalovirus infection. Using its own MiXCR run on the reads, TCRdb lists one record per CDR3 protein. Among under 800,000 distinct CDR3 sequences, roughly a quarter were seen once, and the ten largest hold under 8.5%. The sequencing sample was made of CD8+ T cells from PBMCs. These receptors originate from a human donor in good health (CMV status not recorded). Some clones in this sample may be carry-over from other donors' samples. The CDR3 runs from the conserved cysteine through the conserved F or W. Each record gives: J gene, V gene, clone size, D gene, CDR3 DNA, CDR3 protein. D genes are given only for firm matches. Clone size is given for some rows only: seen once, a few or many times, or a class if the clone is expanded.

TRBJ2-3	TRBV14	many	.	TGTGCCAGCAGCCAAGAAGGACACAGCACAGATACGCAGTATTTT	CASSQEGHSTDTQYF
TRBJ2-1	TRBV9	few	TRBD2	TGTGCCAGCAGCCCCCAGCGGGGGGTCTACAATGAGCAGTTCTTC	CASSPQRGVYNEQFF
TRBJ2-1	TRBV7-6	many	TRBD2	TGTGCCAGCAGCTTAACGGCTAGCGGGGGCCACAATGAGCAGTTCTTC	CASSLTASGGHNEQFF
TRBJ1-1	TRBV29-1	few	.	TGCAGCGTTACAGGGTGGGGCACTGAAGCTTTCTTT	CSVTGWGTEAFF
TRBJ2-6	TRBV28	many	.	TGTGCCACTTCACCTGGGGCCAACGTCCTGACTTTC	CATSPGANVLTF
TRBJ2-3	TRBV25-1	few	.	TGTGCCAGCAGTGAATATTTCCAGGCGTCTAGCACAGATACGCAGTATTTT	CASSEYFQASSTDTQYF
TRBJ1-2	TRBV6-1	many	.	TGTGCCAGCAGTCCCTTAGGGTCGGCCGAATATGGCTACACCTTC	CASSPLGSAEYGYTF
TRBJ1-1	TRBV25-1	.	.	TGTGCCAGCAGTGAATGGGGTATTGAAGCTTTCTTT	CASSEWGIEAFF
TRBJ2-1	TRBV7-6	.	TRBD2	TGTGCCAGCAGCTCTCTGGAGTCGGTAGCGGGGGTCAACAATGAGCAGTTCTTC	CASSSLESVAGVNNEQFF
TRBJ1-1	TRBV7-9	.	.	TGTGCCAGCAGCTTAGAGAGGGGCGCGAACACTGAAGCTTTCTTT	CASSLERGANTEAFF
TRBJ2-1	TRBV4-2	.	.	TGTGCCAGCAGCCACAAGAATGCCTACAATGAGCAGTTCTTC	CASSHKNAYNEQFF
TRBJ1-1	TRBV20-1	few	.	TGCAGTGCCCTTTGGGGGGGCACTGAAGCTTTCTTT	CSALWGGTEAFF
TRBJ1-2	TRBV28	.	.	TGTGCCAGCAGTTTGAGGGGGGCGCGGTATGGCTACACCTTC	CASSLRGARYGYTF
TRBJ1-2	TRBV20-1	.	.	TGCAGTGCTTACGACAGGCGCTATGGCTACACCTTC	CSAYDRRYGYTF
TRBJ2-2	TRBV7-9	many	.	TGTGCCAGCAGCTCCAGGGGGGCCGGGGAGCTGTTTTTT	CASSSRGAGELFF
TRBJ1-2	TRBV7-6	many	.	TGTGCCAGCAGCTTAGCGCCGACAGTGGACCATGGCTACACCTTC	CASSLAPTVDHGYTF
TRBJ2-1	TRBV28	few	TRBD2	TGTGCCAGCAGTTTCCCGGGTAGCGGGGGCCCTTTCTACAATGAGCAGTTCTTC	CASSFPGSGGPFYNEQFF
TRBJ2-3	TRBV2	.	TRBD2	TGTGCCAGCAGTGAAATGGGGACTAGCGGGGGAGTGACAGATACGCAGTATTTT	CASSEMGTSGGVTDTQYF
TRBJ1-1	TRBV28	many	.	TGTGCCAGCAGCCCAGCTCAGGGATTTAGGGACACTGAAGCTTTCTTT	CASSPAQGFRDTEAFF
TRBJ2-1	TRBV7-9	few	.	TGTGCCAGCAGCGCCGACGGGGATGAGCAGTTCTTC	CASSADGDEQFF
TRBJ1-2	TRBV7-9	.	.	TGTGCCAGCAGCTTAAAGGTGGGACCCGACGGCTACACCTTC	CASSLKVGPDGYTF
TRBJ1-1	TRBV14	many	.	TGTGCCAGCAGCCATGCCGACCCGAACACTGAAGCTTTCTTT	CASSHADPNTEAFF
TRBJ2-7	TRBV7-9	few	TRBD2	TGTGCCAGCAGCGCAGATGGGCGGGGGGGCAACTACGAGCAGTACTTC	CASSADGRGGNYEQYF
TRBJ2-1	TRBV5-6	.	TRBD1	TGTGCCAGCAGCATAGGGACAGGGAACAATGAGCAGTTCTTC	CASSIGTGNNEQFF
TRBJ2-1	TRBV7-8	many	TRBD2	TGTGCCAGCAGCTCGCTAAGCGGGGGGGCGAATGAGCAGTTCTTC	CASSSLSGGANEQFF
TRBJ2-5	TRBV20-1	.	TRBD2	TGCAGTGCGATTAGACTAGCCGGGTCTGGCCAAGAGACCCAGTACTTC	CSAIRLAGSGQETQYF